This note documents a single TCR beta chain sequence. These data come from a study of blood T cell repertoires in COVID-19. On the study more broadly: Spain, Italy and the United States supplied samples that represented acute and convalescent COVID-19. PBMCs, B-cell-depleted T cells, or T cells provided the cDNA or gDNA that made up the material.

This CDR3 is 18 amino acids long. The V gene end was trimmed by 1 base and the J gene end by 4 bases; junction bases not matched to a gene: 8. CDR1 and CDR2 (germline): SGHDN, FVKESK. Original methodology: From reference gene primer amplification, estimates of nucleated cell counts were derived. Clones were sequenced by immunoSEQ multiplex PCR, and TCRdb holds only the in-frame ones, with some missing. V, J and clone size derive from that table, while D and trimming were established from the DNA sequence. The table shows about 220,000 clones, with approximately 80% occurring only once. The chain employs TRBV14 and TRBJ2-3; 13 positions match TRBD2. This sequence originates from a human donor in a cohort sampled during active COVID-19. Material for sequencing was peripheral blood. The CDR3 loop is CASSQGLAGGAHADTQYF. The CDR3 nucleotides read TGTGCCAGCAGCCAAGGACTAGCGGGAGGAGCCCATGCAGATACGCAGTATTTT.